This entry describes one T cell receptor beta chain. A primer matching the constant region was used to make TCR beta cDNA from around 460 ng of total RNA. Three nested multiplex PCR rounds of slightly modified ARM-PCR generated TCR beta libraries. TRBV1-TRBV30 forward primers paired with a C-beta reverse primer drove the first two PCR rounds, about 9 cycles each. TCRdb re-analysed the multiplex PCR reads in MiXCR, keeping a single row per CDR3 protein. The sample yields around 27,000 distinct CDR3 sequences, 60% to 85% seen once. The sample comes from a study of tumor-infiltrating lymphocytes in primary liver carcinoma. Overall study: Patients comprised men and women whose ages fell between 30 and 69 years.

This CDR3 contains 14 residues. The V gene end was trimmed by 8 bases and the J gene end by 8 bases; junction bases not matched to a gene: 11. Per the germline V gene, CDR1 is SQVTM and CDR2 is ANQGSEA. Between roughly 17 and 33 mg of unsorted bulk tissue served as the source from which RNA and DNA were co-extracted. Sequenced: liver tumor tissue from sampling region 3. As to subset: tumor region T3, left-lateral pole. This TCR came from a man aged 40-50 years with primary liver carcinoma and hepatitis B virus infection. The V gene is TRBV29-1, the J gene TRBJ2-3; 12 nucleotides match TRBD2. CDR3: CSIVRLAGDVTQYF. The DNA for the CDR3 is TGCAGCATTGTGAGACTAGCGGGAGATGTTACGCAGTATTTT.